Below are 18 T cell receptor beta chains sequenced from a single sample in a study of blood T cell repertoires in COVID-19. Generated by immunoSEQ multiplex PCR, the TCRdb table keeps only in-frame clones and is missing some. Of about 46,000 clones in the sample, around 87% were seen once. Source material: PBMCs or T cells enriched from blood (not recorded which). Every receptor here comes from a woman aged 50 to 60 who had recovered from COVID-19.

V gene TRBV19 combines with J gene TRBJ1-5; 8 bases are shared with TRBD1. The CDR3 contains 14 residues. J was trimmed by 7 bases and V by 6 bases; bases with no gene match: 8. Germline V CDR1 and CDR2: LNHDA, SQIVND (reference sequence). The CDR3 sequence is CASRSGQGGQPQHF. CDR3 DNA: TGTGCCAGTAGAAGCGGACAGGGAGGGCAGCCCCAGCATTTT.

The gene calls are TRBV2 and TRBJ2-2, with a possible D match to TRBD1 (6 bases). The CDR3 sequence is 13 residues long. Germline values: CDR1 SNHLY, CDR2 FYNNEI. The ends were cut back, 8 bases at V and 4 bases at J, with 11 bases in the middle. The CDR3 coding sequence is TGTGCCAGCGGGGGCAGAATCACCGGGGAGCTGTTTTTT. Translation gives CASGGRITGELFF.

The J gene is TRBJ1-3, the V gene TRBV2; a possible D gene is TRBD1 (6 bases). The V and J ends lost 2 bases and 7 bases respectively, with 15 bases between them. CDR3 length: 15 residues. Germline V gene data show CDR1 as SNHLY and CDR2 as FYNNEI. CDR3 sequence reads: CASSEQTYRANTIYF. CDR3 DNA sequence: TGTGCCAGCAGTGAACAAACTTACAGGGCGAACACCATATATTTT.

The rearrangement joins TRBV2 to TRBJ1-1, with a possible D match to TRBD1 (5 bases). Germline loops: CDR1 SNHLY, CDR2 FYNNEI. The V and J ends lost 7 bases and 5 bases respectively, with 17 bases between them. The CDR3 totals 14 residues. CDR3 nucleotide sequence: TGTGCCAGCAAAGATAATGCAGGGCGAACTGAAGCTTTCTTT. As protein: CASKDNAGRTEAFF.

The chain joins TRBV15 to TRBJ1-1, with a weak D call TRBD1 (6 bases). V was cut by 1 base and J by 1 base, with 13 bases left in between. The CDR3 is 16 amino acids. CDR1 and CDR2 from the germline V gene are LNHNV and YYDKDF (reference sequence). CDR3 residues: CATSRVGGYQNTEAFF. The CDR3 coding sequence is TGTGCCACCAGCAGAGTTGGGGGCTACCAGAACACTGAAGCTTTCTTT.

The chain employs TRBV6-2 or TRBV6-3 and TRBJ1-2; D uncertain. V lost 4 bases to trimming and J lost 4 bases, with 7 bases between them. CDR1 and CDR2 from the germline V gene are MNHEY and SVGEGT. This CDR3 comprises 12 residues. The CDR3 nucleotides are TGTGCCAGCAGTTCGAGGGTCTATGGCTACACCTTC. It specifies CASSSRVYGYTF.

V usage is TRBV19 and J usage is TRBJ1-6; 7 nucleotides line up with TRBD1. This CDR3 region has 14 residues. With 6 bases clipped from V and 7 bases from J, the junction kept 6 bases outside the gene matches. Germline V CDR1 and CDR2: LNHDA, SQIVND (reference sequence). The CDR3 DNA is TGTGCCAGTAGCCCCCGGGACAGAAATTCACCCCTCCACTTT. Translated: CASSPRDRNSPLHF.

The CDR3 region has the DNA TGTGCCAGCAGCTCCTCTAGCGGGAAGTTTGAGCAGTTCTTC. Residues: CASSSSSGKFEQFF. V is TRBV7-6 and J is TRBJ2-1; TRBD2 matches at 9 bases. The CDR3 loop spans 14 amino acids. Germline loops: CDR1 SGHVS, CDR2 FNYEAQ. The trim removed 4 bases at V and 9 bases at J, leaving 7 bases unmatched.

The chain uses TRBV28 and TRBJ2-3, with 8 positions matching TRBD2. Unmatched junction bases numbered 14, after V lost 6 bases and J lost 6 bases. This CDR3 comprises 16 residues. CDR1 MDHEN and CDR2 SYDVKM come from the germline V gene. The CDR3 sequence is CASSIRGGNYADTQYF. DNA for the CDR3: TGTGCCAGCAGCATCCGGGGGGGTAATTATGCGGATACGCAGTATTTT.

Here the CDR3 reads CASSMDSYLEQFF. The CDR3 nucleotides are TGTGCCAGTAGTATGGACAGTTATCTTGAGCAGTTCTTC. The V call is TRBV19, the J call TRBJ2-1, with a tentative D call TRBD1 (6 bases). V shed 3 bases and J shed 9 bases, with 12 bases lying between them. Germline-derived CDR1 and CDR2 are LNHDA and SQIVND (reference sequence). The CDR3 is made up of 13 amino acids.

The chain joins TRBV7-2 to TRBJ2-7; D possibly corresponds to TRBD1 (5 bases). There are 12 residues in the CDR3. The V gene lost 5 bases and the J gene lost 7 bases, with 12 bases spanning the gap. Germline assignment: CDR1 SGHTA and CDR2 FQGNSA. The CDR3, as DNA: TGTGCCAGCAGCCAACAGGCGTCTGAGCAGTACTTC. Protein product: CASSQQASEQYF.

This chain uses TRBV15 with TRBJ1-1; D unresolved. Germline V gives CDR1 LNHNV, CDR2 YYDKDF (reference sequence). The V end lost 1 base, the J end lost 5 bases, and 14 bases lay between the germline ends. This CDR3 is 15 amino acids long. The CDR3 bases are TGTGCCACCAGCAGAGTGAGGAGTGCGGGAACTGAAGCTTTCTTT. Its translation is CATSRVRSAGTEAFF.

The rearrangement joins TRBV19 to TRBJ2-2, with TRBD2 identical over 9 bases. V lost 9 bases, J lost 1 base, and 6 bases stayed unmatched. Per germline, CDR1 LNHDA and CDR2 SQIVND (reference sequence). The CDR3 covers 15 residues. The CDR3 nucleotides read TGTGCCAGCCGCGGACTAGCGTTGAACACCGGGGAGCTGTTTTTT. It specifies CASRGLALNTGELFF.

This chain links TRBV20-1 with TRBJ2-3, with 10 bases identical to TRBD1. Germline V CDR1 and CDR2: DFQATT, SNEGSKA (reference sequence). Germline trimming cut 3 bases from V and 2 bases from J; bases unmatched to any gene: 8. The CDR3 runs 16 residues. The CDR3 loop is CSASDLDRGFTDTQYF. The CDR3 bases are TGCAGTGCTAGTGACTTGGACAGGGGGTTCACAGATACGCAGTATTTT.

The V gene is TRBV6-5, the J gene TRBJ2-7; tentatively, D is TRBD1 (6 bases). The CDR3 spans 16 residues. The germline CDR1 and CDR2 sequences are MNHEY and SVGAGI. Trimming left V 2 bases short and J 1 base short, with 15 bases between. The CDR3 bases are TGTGCCAGCAGTTACGGGGCAGGGGATGCGTCCTACGAGCAGTACTTC. Protein sequence: CASSYGAGDASYEQYF.

The gene calls are TRBV10-1 and TRBJ1-6; no reliable D call. Trimming shortened V by 8 bases and J by 13 bases, and 9 bases separated the two germline ends. The CDR3 runs to 10 residues. CDR1 WNHNN and CDR2 SYGVQD come from the germline V gene (reference sequence). For the CDR3, the DNA is TGCGCCAGCGACTCGAGGCCCCTCCACTTT. It encodes CASDSRPLHF.

This chain joins TRBV28 and TRBJ2-7, with 11 bases that match TRBD1. Germline CDR1 reads MDHEN; CDR2 reads SYDVKM. Trimming at V came to 4 bases and at J to 5 bases, leaving 7 bases not matched to a gene. CDR3 length equals 15 residues. CDR3 sequence (DNA): TGTGCCAGCAGTTCCCCCGGACAGGGGGCCAACGAGCAGTACTTC. This encodes CASSSPGQGANEQYF.

The table lists this clone with a count of one. The gene calls are TRBV3-1 (or the pseudogene TRBV3-2) and TRBJ1-5, with TRBD1 as a possible D gene (5 bases). With 4 bases removed from V and 4 bases from J, the gap between germline ends came to 14 bases. CDR1 is LGHDT and CDR2 is YNNKEL in the germline V gene (reference sequence). The CDR3 runs 15 residues. This chain's CDR3 is CASSRHRDWNQPQHF. Here the CDR3 DNA reads TGTGCCAGCAGCCGCCACCGGGACTGGAATCAGCCCCAGCATTTT.